The clone carrying this T cell receptor (beta chain) showed up just a few times. PCR used 60 Vbeta primers and 13 Jbeta primers. Produced via immunoSEQ multiplex PCR; TCRdb's table is partial and in-frame only. The sample includes 98,000 or so clones, 10% of them seen just once. These data come from a study of cytomegalovirus exposure and HLA in healthy donors. The CDR3 totals 14 residues. The V and J ends lost 1 base and 0 bases respectively, with 6 bases between them. Germline V CDR1 and CDR2: SGHVS, FQNEAQ. The TCR comes from a man aged 35 to 55 in good health and CMV-seropositive. The chain has TRBV7-8 and TRBJ1-1; D is unclear. The specimen was PBMCs. The CDR3 DNA is TGTGCCAGCAGCTTAGAGAGGATGAACACTGAAGCTTTCTTT. It yields the protein CASSLERMNTEAFF. Variable domain in full (rest from reference TRBV7-8 and TRBJ1-1): GAGVSQSPRYKVAKRGQDVALRCDPISGHVSLFWYQQALGQGPEFLTYFQNEAQLDKSGLPSDRFFAERPEGSVSTLKIQRTQQEDSAVYLCASSLERMNTEAFFGQGTRLTVV.